The text below deals with one TCR beta chain. Its antigen specificity is not known. The sample holds no much larger clone one base away, and base qualities are not on file. The cohort consisted of 650 to 700 healthy bone marrow donors. All cohort members were sampled while nominally healthy, although unrecorded immune exposures were likely present. The donor was CMV seropositive and belonged to the group of a few hundred seropositive cohort members. A peripheral blood sample was provided by each donor, and peripheral blood mononuclear cells were used for TCR beta sequencing. The Qiagen DNeasy Blood Extraction Kit was used to extract genomic DNA from the blood cell samples. The library came from the immunoSEQ multiplex PCR assay. A mixture of 60 forward primers for TCR Vbeta segments and 13 reverse primers for TCR Jbeta segments was used in the multiplex PCR. A multiplex PCR assay on genomic DNA amplified the CDR3 region of rearranged TCR beta genes. On the Illumina HiSeq System, the amplified TCR beta libraries were sequenced as 87-base-pair reads. The study's own analysis went as follows. In a later analysis, 70 million to 95 million unique TCR beta chains were counted across the 500 to 850 repertoires, and approximately 11 million of these chains were shared by at least two donors. To remove PCR and sequencing errors, raw reads were error-corrected and collapsed into unique sequences using a nearest-neighbor algorithm that merged closely related sequences. CDR3 sequences were aligned to IMGT reference sequences to assign V, D and J gene segments. For a sequence to be retained, a match of at least six nucleotides was required to both a V gene segment and a J gene segment. Rearrangements were called productive when the CDR3 lacked stop codons and stayed in frame with V and J; all others were non-productive. CDR3 was defined according to IMGT convention as the region running from the second conserved V-encoded cysteine to the conserved J-encoded phenylalanine. The earlier analysis of about 530 of the donors excluded any sequence lacking an unambiguous match to a single V gene segment. An earlier analysis of over 450 of the donors classified V segments as functional when productive rearrangements were above 56.7% and as segregating when the standard deviation between donors was above 5%. A statistical classification framework was built for diagnosing cytomegalovirus status from the catalog of TCR beta chain sequences. V and J gene assignment, in a later analysis, came from comparing TCR nucleotide sequences with IMGT/GENE-DB human TR gene sequences. A later analysis assigned CDR3 sequences and most-parsimonious VDJ recombination scenarios with the TCRdist pipeline. In a later analysis, each TCR beta chain was defined by its CDR3 amino acid sequence together with its V-gene family, and reads without a unique V-gene family were excluded. As a way to deal with suspected cross-contamination and a sequencing artifact, a later analysis dropped roughly 620 nucleotide sequences that were highly shared and had low generation probability. A later analysis calculated a clonal expansion index for each public chain from normalized within-repertoire ranks of inferred template counts. A later analysis computed generation probabilities with a VDJ recombination model fitted to out-of-frame rearrangements, and checked the results against IGoR. In a later analysis, hypergeometric tests were used to score TCR-TCR, TCR-HLA and TCR-CMV co-occurrence, with a repertoire-size bias correction applied to TCR pairs. In a later analysis, false discovery rates were estimated by permuting HLA or CMV assignments 20 times. In a later analysis, co-occurring TCRs were grouped using DBSCAN, with TCRdist sequence similarity added in when clustering inside HLA-allele-positive subsets. Repertoires with fewer than 30,000 or more than 120,000 public chains, plus five repertoires with anomalous nucleotide sharing, were excluded from co-occurrence clustering. Held by TCRdb, this immuneACCESS table contains in-frame sequences only and omits some clones. Under half of the omission traces to an unresolved V gene where checked; the cause of the rest is unknown. The D gene and trimming were derived from the DNA, and the V and J assignments and clone size from that table. This sample gives 170,000 or so clones in total; about 78% of them show up just once. The ten largest clones take up over 10% of the sample.

The CDR3 measures 15 amino acids from cysteine to phenylalanine. Of all the DNA, just the CDR3 is kept, 45 bases in frame from base 1. The germline V gene specifies LGHNA as CDR1 and YNFKEQ as CDR2. V lost 4 bases and J lost 5 bases, and the count of bases not matched to a germline gene is 4. This specimen comes from a study of cytomegalovirus exposure and HLA in healthy donors (dated by TCRdb to about 2017). About the study as a whole: According to an earlier analysis of several hundred of the donors, about 180 million T cells yielded 100 million or so unique TCR beta sequences and about 280 Gb of sequence data. An early release that covered about 600 HLA-typed donors contained 300 to 350 gigabases of sequencing data and approximately 85 million unique TCR sequences. The genetic ancestry cluster associated with self-reported Caucasian donors included over 80% of the roughly 360 genotyped donors. The study aimed to test whether signatures of past pathogen exposure could be identified by cataloging public T cell receptors. Using immunosequencing, the study profiled T cell repertoires from 550 to 750 subjects and related those repertoires to cytomegalovirus serostatus. Besides the first cohort of 666 subjects, a separate validation cohort made up of roughly 130 different subjects was used. High-throughput TCR immunosequencing, statistical association of individual TCRs with disease status, and machine learning were combined to predict cytomegalovirus infection status. To study patterns of TCR occurrence, a later analysis re-analyzed previously published TCR beta repertoires from 600 to 750 donors and added high-resolution HLA genotyping. Rather than using new phenotypic data, the later analysis identified candidate immune exposures from TCR beta sequences and from how often those sequences occurred across donors. An earlier analysis of several hundred of the donors applied high-throughput TCR beta sequencing to assess whether each TCR beta V gene segment acted as functional or pseudogenic. Alongside the repertoire data, information on donor age, sex, ethnicity and CMV serostatus was compiled. In a later genetic analysis, genome-wide SNP genotypes for 398 of the 666 donors were used, and that subset was treated as a discovery cohort. Every repertoire in the discovery cohort had been generated on one and the same sequencing platform. HLA typing covered class I and class II loci at four-digit resolution. The number of donors typed differed by locus, with roughly 629-640 for A, B, C, DRB1 and DQB1, around 500 for DQA1, 606 for DPA1, and around 430 for DPB1. Roughly five DR-DQ haplotypes were treated as single units for association and clustering because of strong linkage in the cohort. On average, roughly 240,000 unique TCR beta nucleotide sequences were sequenced per donor among some 430 genotyped donors of the cohort, with roughly 18% of those sequences being non-productive.

General study outcomes and caveats: For the cohort, immune exposure information was limited to CMV serostatus. While some public TCRs were present in many individuals, most TCR sequences turned up only very rarely across donors. Because counts were too low, roughly 16 rarely observed V segments, including chromosome 9 orphons, were excluded from the earlier analysis of 500 to 700 of the donors. Presence/absence analyses assumed roughly uniform sequencing depth across donors, an assumption that may not hold. This cohort had only TCR beta chains sequenced, and the lack of alpha or paired-chain data limited which features could be detected. A cluster of highly shared sequence variants was judged likely to be a technical artifact of the sequencing pipeline. Correlated functional status among segregating V segments might reflect linkage disequilibrium, but an unknown experimental factor could not be ruled out. The 87-base-pair reads could not distinguish some IMGT-functional V segments, including TRBV6-2 and TRBV6-3, so those segments were excluded. A further reported finding was that TCR beta sequences accurately predicted the HLA-A and HLA-B alleles for most subjects in the first cohort. According to a later analysis, most CMV-associated TCR beta chains appeared to be HLA-restricted, and the HLA associations seemed to be driven largely by CMV exposure. Several of the top co-occurrence clusters appeared to be linked to parvovirus B19, influenza, CMV and Epstein-Barr virus, according to a later analysis. A few of the identified cytomegalovirus-associated TCR beta chains were confirmed in vitro to be specific for cytomegalovirus antigens. According to a later genetic analysis, donors in an Asian-associated ancestry cluster had fewer N-insertions in productive TCRs than the approximately 630-donor mean. At a false discovery rate of 0.05, a later analysis linked 15,000 to 20,000 TCR beta sequences to specific HLA alleles. In an earlier analysis of 587 of the donors, most TCR beta V segments appeared in productive rearrangements about 87% or about 30% of the time, broadly matching IMGT annotations. A total of 150 to 200 TCR beta chains were listed by the study as associated with cytomegalovirus. Cytomegalovirus status was reported to be diagnosed by the classifier with high specificity and sensitivity in both the original and validation cohorts. Strong co-occurrence of HLA alleles, especially DR and DQ, made assigning TCR associations to individual alleles difficult. According to a later analysis, TCR association rates differed among HLA loci, with DRB1 alleles showing the most associated TCRs and HLA-C alleles showing the fewest. In a later analysis, HLA-associated TCR beta chains were found to be more clonally expanded and to have lower generation probabilities than equally common non-associated chains. In a later genetic analysis, a missense DCLRE1C variant was associated with V-gene and J-gene trimming of TCR beta chains, and the association was replicated in an independent cohort. According to the authors, the approach could potentially be generalized to other disease states and immunological phenotypes. Because some donors lacked HLA typing at each locus, the association tests relied only on the typed subset.

The material sequenced was PBMCs. The V and J segments used are TRBV4-2 and TRBJ2-2, and 10 junctional nucleotides match TRBD2. The source of this sequence is a woman in her forties or fifties in good health and CMV-seropositive. In nucleotide form, the sequence is TGTGCCAGCAGCCCAGCGGGGGGGCCGACCGGGGAGCTGTTTTTT. This sequence encodes CASSPAGGPTGELFF.